This is a list of T cell receptor beta chains from one sample in a study of blood T cells in healthy people across ages. TCRdb redid the calling of the 5' RACE reads with MiXCR, one entry per CDR3 protein. Altogether some 710,000 distinct CDR3 sequences are present, roughly 20% being singletons, with the ten largest covering roughly a fifth. Material for sequencing was blood. These receptors were taken from an older man in good health. The CDR3 runs from the conserved cysteine through the conserved F or W. The order of the fields is J gene, clone size, V gene, D gene, CDR3 DNA, CDR3 protein. A D gene is named only where the DNA matches it firmly. A row's size may be missing; if present it is once, few, many or a size class.

TRBJ2-7 | . | TRBV20-1 | . | TGCAGTGCTAGAGCTGGGGGCTCCTACGAGCAGTACTTC | CSARAGGSYEQYF
TRBJ2-1 | . | TRBV5-1 | TRBD1 | TGCGCCAGCAGCTACGGGACAGGGGTTAATGAGCAGTTCTTC | CASSYGTGVNEQFF
TRBJ2-1 | few | TRBV20-1 | TRBD2 | TGCAGTGCACCACTAGCGGGGCAAAATGAGCAGTTCTTC | CSAPLAGQNEQFF
TRBJ2-2 | once | TRBV2 | . | TGTGCCTGCAGTGATGGGAGGGGGCCGACCGGGGAGCTGTTTTTT | CACSDGRGPTGELFF
TRBJ2-1 | few | TRBV29-1 | . | TGCAGCGTGGGCAAAGGGAATGAGCAGTTCTTC | CSVGKGNEQFF
TRBJ2-2 | many | TRBV20-1 | . | TGCAGTGCTGGCCCTGAGAGGGAGCTGTTTTTT | CSAGPERELFF
TRBJ2-3 | few | TRBV7-2 | . | TGTGCCAGCAGCTTAAGGGGGACTAGCACAGATACGCAGTATTTT | CASSLRGTSTDTQYF
TRBJ2-4 | . | TRBV5-1 | . | TGCGCCAGCAGCCCCGGATTGGATCTAGCCAAAAACATTCAGTACTTC | CASSPGLDLAKNIQYF
TRBJ2-5 | . | TRBV20-1 | TRBD2 | TGCAGTGCTACCCGAGCGGGAGGTTTAGAGACCCAGTACTTC | CSATRAGGLETQYF
TRBJ2-1 | . | TRBV18 | . | TGTGCCAGCTCACGGGACCCGGGCTCCTACAATGAGCAGTTCTTC | CASSRDPGSYNEQFF
TRBJ2-2 | few | TRBV7-9 | . | TGTGCCAGCAGCCTACTCTCGGGGGGCCGAGTCACCGGGGAGCTGTTTTTT | CASSLLSGGRVTGELFF
TRBJ1-4 | few | TRBV7-9 | . | TGTGCCAGCAGCTTACGGGCCGCGGGTGAAAAACTGTTTTTT | CASSLRAAGEKLFF
TRBJ2-3 | . | TRBV5-4 | . | TGTGCCAGCAGCTTGGCCGGTTCGGGTCTTAACACAGATACGCAGTATTTT | CASSLAGSGLNTDTQYF
TRBJ2-1 | . | TRBV14 | . | TGTGCCAGCAGCCTAACCCAGGGCCTGCCAGGCCCCCAGTTCTTC | CASSLTQGLPGPQFF
TRBJ1-2 | . | TRBV12-3/TRBV12-4 | . | TGTGCCAGCAGTTTAGCGAGGCCCGGGAACGGCTACACCTTC | CASSLARPGNGYTF
TRBJ2-1 | . | TRBV12-3/TRBV12-4 | . | TGTGCCAGCAGTTCCCGGGACCACAATGAGCAGTTCTTC | CASSSRDHNEQFF
TRBJ1-1 | . | TRBV12-3/TRBV12-4 | . | TGTGCCAGCAGGAAAATGCCCGGGCCTGAAGCTTTCTTT | CASRKMPGPEAFF
TRBJ2-3 | few | TRBV28 | . | TGTGCCAGCAGTTTGTCCAGGGTCCCAGATACGCAGTATTTT | CASSLSRVPDTQYF
TRBJ2-2 | few | TRBV2 | TRBD2 | TGTGCCAGCAGCCCAGCGGGGGCCAACACCGGGGAGCTGTTTTTT | CASSPAGANTGELFF
TRBJ1-1 | . | TRBV19 | TRBD1 | TGTGCCAGTAGTATTTTGCCAGGACAGGGGACCACTGAAGCTTTCTTT | CASSILPGQGTTEAFF
TRBJ1-1 | . | TRBV5-1 | . | TGCGCCAGCAGCTTGAAAGCACAGAACGCCGCTTTCTTT | CASSLKAQNAAFF
TRBJ2-3 | few | TRBV12-3/TRBV12-4 | . | TGTGCCAGCAGTGGCTTTGGAGTGGCTCGCACAGATACGCAGTATTTT | CASSGFGVARTDTQYF
TRBJ2-7 | few | TRBV5-1 | TRBD1 | TGCGCCAGCGGAAAATGGGACAGGGGGGACGAGCAGTACTTC | CASGKWDRGDEQYF
TRBJ1-4 | . | TRBV11-2 | TRBD1 | TGTGCCAGCAGATCGAACAGGGGGCCTAGGGAAAAACTGTTTTTT | CASRSNRGPREKLFF
TRBJ2-1 | . | TRBV11-2 | TRBD2 | TGTGCCAGCAGCTTATGGGGGGGAAACAATGAGCAGTTCTTC | CASSLWGGNNEQFF
TRBJ1-2 | . | TRBV5-1 | . | TGCGCCAGCAGCTTGGCCGGGGATCGAGGCTACACCTTC | CASSLAGDRGYTF
TRBJ2-6 | . | TRBV20-1 | TRBD1 | TGCAGTGCTACCTCGGACAGGGATGGGGCCAACGTCCTGACTTTC | CSATSDRDGANVLTF
TRBJ2-2 | . | TRBV7-2 | . | TGTGCCAGCAGCACCGGACTGACAGGATCGAACACCGGGGAGCTGTTTTTT | CASSTGLTGSNTGELFF
TRBJ2-5 | . | TRBV12-3/TRBV12-4 | . | TGTGCCAGCAGTTTCGACTATATGGAGACCCAGTACTTC | CASSFDYMETQYF
TRBJ2-7 | few | TRBV7-2 | TRBD2 | TGTGCCAGCAGCCCGGGACTATACTACGAGCAGTACTTC | CASSPGLYYEQYF